This TCR beta chain was identified during a study of blood T cell repertoires in COVID-19. The overall study: Sites across the United States, Italy and Spain contributed samples from acute and convalescent COVID-19. PBMCs, B-cell-depleted T cells, or T cells provided the cDNA or gDNA that made up the material.

Only one count was recorded for this clone. There are 11 residues in the CDR3. Germline-derived CDR1 and CDR2 are MNHNY and SVGAGI (reference sequence). V was clipped by 2 bases and J by 8 bases, with 6 bases between them. While infection was still active, Seattle patients were enrolled and then followed longitudinally. As processed by the authors: It was from reference gene primer amplification that nucleated cell counts were estimated. Data came from immunoSEQ multiplex PCR; TCRdb stores just in-frame clones and leaves some out. D and trimming come from the DNA, and the V and J calls and clone size come from that table. In the table there are approximately 350,000 clones, 80% to 90% of which are singletons.

This chain connects TRBV6-6 to TRBJ1-2; perhaps TRBD1 as D (5 bases). The sample consisted of peripheral blood. The sequence was obtained from a woman in her 30s with COVID-19, enrolled during active disease. The CDR3 here is CASSYGAGYTF. CDR3 nucleotides: TGTGCCAGCAGTTACGGGGCCGGCTACACCTTC.